The source of this T cell receptor (beta chain) is a study of blood T cells in healthy people across ages (dated by TCRdb to the mid-2010s). For context, the study as a whole: Template switching captured roughly one uniquely barcoded TCR beta cDNA molecule per two T cells in model experiments. To avoid experimental bias, donors of different ages were randomly spread across the sequencing lanes. Using the same blood draw, the study looked at two additional independent replicas of 1 million unique cDNA reads for two donors, one aged 18 to 29 and the other aged 80 or older. The study measured age-related changes in TCR beta repertoire diversity using deep sequencing normalized with unique cDNA molecular identifiers. The donors were divided into four age groups: young (average 16 years), middle-aged (about 39), aged (about 60) and long-lived (approximately 74). What the authors observed across the whole study: Compared with the aged group, the long-lived group had more naive CD4+ T cells, fewer expanded clones and increased TCR diversity, suggesting age selection. Because donor CMV infection status was unknown, age-related changes in expanded clonotypes were potentially confounded. Total diversity estimates from one million sequenced T cells were considered lower bounds and underestimates. Because profiling used bulk unsorted PBMCs, naive and antigen-experienced compartments could not be compared conclusively. There was a strong correlation between observed TCR beta diversity and the percentage of naive T cells measured by flow cytometry. As age increased, observed TCR beta diversity per million T cells dropped in a roughly linear way, and a significant reduction was already evident by age about 40.

A word on this clonotype: There is no known antigen for this receptor. No clone much larger than this one lies a single base away; base qualities are absent.

Sequences LNHDA (CDR1) and SQIVND (CDR2) are obtained from the germline V gene (reference sequence). Spanning cysteine to phenylalanine, the CDR3 consists of 13 amino acids. The read is trimmed to its CDR3 DNA, 39 bases read in frame from base 1. V is clipped by 7 bases and J by 4 bases, and the sequence between their germline boundaries is 8 bases long. Donors were under 40 systemically healthy Caucasian individuals from Russia aged roughly 6 to 90 years. Approximately 10 milliliters of peripheral blood were collected from each donor into EDTA-treated Vacutainer tubes. Ficoll-Paque density-gradient centrifugation was used to isolate PBMCs, with at least 7 million obtained per sample. Total RNA, at least 6 micrograms per sample, was extracted from PBMCs with Trizol reagent. Naive CD45RAhigh/CD27high T cell percentages were measured by flow cytometry on a PBMC aliquot from every donor. Library preparation employed 5' RACE. The sequencer listed for this sample is Illumina HiSeq 2500. A second 7 to 11 cycle PCR used a sample-barcoded 5' primer and a J-beta primer mix. A unique molecular identifier was introduced onto each TCR beta cDNA molecule by a template-switch 5' adaptor carrying 12 random nucleotides. Each sample yielded at least 3 million CDR3-containing paired-end reads. All of the RNA was converted into first-strand cDNA using the Mint cDNA synthesis kit, with a TRBC-specific oligonucleotide serving as the primer. Following uracil-DNA glycosylase treatment, all cDNA underwent a first 18-cycle PCR with the universal primers M1SS and BC2_uni_R. Concerning the study's data processing: Normalization of each sample was performed by random selection of 1 million high-quality reads, each carrying a distinct molecular identifier. Instead of being binned into consensus sequences, reads with shared molecular identifiers were discarded. MiTCR, run with a Q25 quality threshold and the strictest error-elimination algorithm, handled CDR3 identification, clonotype clustering and error correction. A nonparametric unseen species model with Euler transformation was used to estimate a lower bound on total TCR beta diversity. In TCRdb, the public reads were trimmed at Q25 with fastp and aligned with MiXCR, with productive beta chains retained. Records with the same CDR3 protein are collapsed into one entry carrying the most frequent genes and DNA. The V and J calls were not made by the authors but by TCRdb's processing. The sample yields over 1,500,000 distinct CDR3 sequences; less than 50% were counted once. The leading ten clones occupy approximately 2.1% of the sample.

The chain employs TRBV19 and TRBJ1-6; no D gene is confidently identified. The sample taken for sequencing was blood. The sequence was obtained from a woman in her 40s in good health. CDR3 protein: CASKTAYNSPLHF. The sequenced DNA is TGTGCCAGTAAGACCGCATATAATTCACCCCTCCACTTT.